Listed here are 22 T cell receptor beta chains from one sample, sequenced in a study of STAT5B mutations in CD4+ large granular lymphocyte leukemia. The assay was immunoSEQ multiplex PCR, and TCRdb's table has in-frame clones only and misses some. The repertoire holds tens of thousands of clones, with approximately 83% as singletons. The sample comprised CD4+ T cells from blood buffy coats. These receptors all stem from a human donor in good health.

This clone was counted between two and nine times. CDR3 in amino acids: CASSGDRGTPYEQYF. The CDR3 bases are TGTGCCAGCAGCGGGGACAGGGGGACACCCTACGAGCAGTACTTC. The chain combines TRBV7-2 with TRBJ2-7, with 11 nucleotides matching TRBD1. V lost 5 bases to trimming and J lost 2 bases; unmatched junction nucleotides: 5. Germline V CDR1 and CDR2: SGHTA, FQGNSA. There are 15 residues in the CDR3.

The CDR3 coding sequence is TGTGCCAGCAGCTTGGCGCTAGCGGGAGGCAGAGATACGCAGTATTTT. Translated, it gives CASSLALAGGRDTQYF. The rearrangement joins TRBV5-4 to TRBJ2-3, with 11 bases fitting TRBD2. J gave up 5 bases and V 0 bases, and 5 bases lay outside the gene matches. The CDR3 extends over 16 amino acids. Germline loops: CDR1 SGHNT, CDR2 YYREEE (reference sequence).

This chain connects TRBV7-2 to TRBJ1-1, with D maybe TRBD1 (6 bases). Trimming took off 0 bases at V and 5 bases at J, with 7 bases between the two ends. The germline CDR1 and CDR2 sequences are SGHTA and FQGNSA. The CDR3 loop spans 13 amino acids. The CDR3 region is CASSLAGQTEAFF. In DNA form, the CDR3 reads TGTGCCAGCAGCTTAGCAGGACAGACTGAAGCTTTCTTT.

The gene calls are TRBV15 and TRBJ2-5; 12 bases fit TRBD2. The trim removed 1 base at V and 11 bases at J, leaving 11 bases unmatched. Germline V CDR1 and CDR2: LNHNV, YYDKDF (reference sequence). This CDR3 spans 16 amino acids. The CDR3 coding sequence is TGTGCCACCAGCAGAGGTCCTAGCGGGAGGGCTGGGGAGCAGTACTTC. Encoded protein: CATSRGPSGRAGEQYF.

This sequence joins TRBV9 and TRBJ1-1; 7 bases agree with TRBD1. Looked up from germline, CDR1 is SGDLS and CDR2 is YYNGEE. This CDR3 has 19 amino acids. Losses at the gene ends were 2 bases for V and 1 base for J; bases not matched to a gene: 17. The CDR3 reads CASSVRPESGTATNTEAFF. Here the CDR3 DNA reads TGTGCCAGCAGCGTTAGACCGGAATCAGGGACAGCCACGAACACTGAAGCTTTCTTT.

V is TRBV4-1 and J is TRBJ2-3; 10 bases map to TRBD1. Germline CDR1 is MGHRA and CDR2 is YSYEKL. V lost 1 base and J lost 5; bases outside the gene matches: 6. The CDR3 consists of 16 residues. The CDR3 DNA sequence: TGCGCCAGCAGCCAAGCAAGACAGGGGGCAGGAGATACGCAGTATTTT. Residues: CASSQARQGAGDTQYF.

This chain joins TRBV28 and TRBJ2-1; 12 bases match TRBD2. The CDR3 runs to 15 residues. Germline CDR1 MDHEN, CDR2 SYDVKM. V lost 3 bases, J lost 10 bases, and 7 bases stayed unmatched. The CDR3 protein is CASSFRTSGIREQFF. Written as DNA, the CDR3 is TGTGCCAGCAGTTTCCGGACTAGCGGGATCCGCGAGCAGTTCTTC. Full variable domain (rest looked up from reference TRBV28 and TRBJ2-1): DVKVTQSSRYLVKRTGEKVFLECVQDMDHENMFWYRQDPGLGLRLIYFSYDVKMKEKGDIPEGYSVSREKKERFSLILESASTNQTSMYLCASSFRTSGIREQFFGPGTRLTVL.

The count of this clone is one. The CDR3 sequence is CASSYRTDRGVYEQYF. CDR3 in DNA: TGTGCCAGCAGTTACCGAACCGACAGGGGAGTGTACGAGCAGTACTTC. The chain employs TRBV6-5 and TRBJ2-7; 8 bases are a match to TRBD1. After removal of 2 bases from V and 4 bases from J, the junction contained 10 bases not matched to a gene. The CDR3 consists of 16 residues. Germline V gene data show CDR1 as MNHEY and CDR2 as SVGAGI.

The chain combines TRBV11-2 with TRBJ1-4, with 9 nucleotides matching TRBD1. The germline gives CDR1 SGHAT, CDR2 FQNNGV. This CDR3 region has 14 residues. J gave up 8 bases and V 5 bases, and 6 bases lay outside the gene matches. The chain's CDR3 is CASSAQGAGEKLFF. The CDR3 DNA sequence: TGTGCCAGCAGCGCACAGGGGGCGGGGGAAAAACTGTTTTTT.

The chain uses TRBV2 and TRBJ1-5; D remains unclear. V was clipped by 9 bases and J by 5 bases, with 17 bases between them. Germline assignment: CDR1 SNHLY and CDR2 FYNNEI. The CDR3 has 14 amino acids. The CDR3 DNA reads TGTGCCAGTACGGGTATGTCAGCCGATCAGCCCCAGCATTTT. This encodes CASTGMSADQPQHF.

The chain couples TRBV5-1 to TRBJ1-1; D call uncertain. The V end was cut by 1 base, the J end by 10 bases, with 11 bases between. The CDR3 has 12 residues. The germline CDR1 and CDR2 sequences are SGHRS and YFSETQ. CDR3 nucleotide sequence: TGCGCCAGCAGCTTGTCGGGCCACGGAGCTTTCTTT. The encoded protein is CASSLSGHGAFF.

The chain uses TRBV19 and TRBJ1-6; D not resolved. The CDR3 sequence is 11 residues long. Trimming cost V 7 bases and J 7 bases, with 5 bases left between them. CDR1 is LNHDA and CDR2 is SQIVND in the germline V gene (reference sequence). The CDR3 here is CASNQNSPLHF. The CDR3 DNA is TGTGCCAGTAATCAAAATTCACCCCTCCACTTT.

This clone was counted a single time. The rearrangement links TRBV7-8 to TRBJ1-1; perhaps TRBD1 as D (6 bases). The germline gives CDR1 SGHVS, CDR2 FQNEAQ. V lost 4 bases and J 1 base, leaving 13 bases between the germline ends. This CDR3 comprises 15 residues. CDR3 sequence reads: CASSSGGGRNTEAFF. The CDR3 bases are TGTGCCAGCAGCTCCGGAGGGGGGCGGAACACTGAAGCTTTCTTT.

The V call is TRBV7-3, the J call TRBJ1-4; D is ambiguous. The V and J ends lost 5 bases and 10 bases respectively, with 11 bases between them. Germline V gives CDR1 SGHTA, CDR2 FQGTGA. This CDR3 is 12 amino acids long. CDR3 protein: CASSPGGGKLFF. CDR3 nucleotides: TGTGCCAGCAGCCCCGGCGGCGGAAAACTGTTTTTT.

The rearrangement joins TRBV28 to TRBJ2-7; D ambiguous. The ends were cut back, 3 bases at V and 3 bases at J, with 9 bases in the middle. Germline loops: CDR1 MDHEN, CDR2 SYDVKM. CDR3 size: 13 residues. The DNA of the CDR3 is TGTGCCAGCAGTTTCTCTGGTAACTACGAGCAGTACTTC. This encodes CASSFSGNYEQYF.

In this sample, this clone turned up once. This chain links TRBV2 with TRBJ2-7; 11 nucleotides align to TRBD2. Germline values: CDR1 SNHLY, CDR2 FYNNEI. This CDR3 has 12 amino acids. V dropped 8 bases and J dropped 7; count of bases not matched to a gene: 4. In nucleotides, the CDR3 is TGTGCCAGCGCTAGCGGGAGGAGGGAGCAGTACTTC. This translates into CASASGRREQYF.

This chain joins TRBV7-9 and TRBJ1-1; weak D call: TRBD1 (6 bases). The germline V and J ends were trimmed by 1 base and 3 bases, with 12 bases remaining between them. CDR1 SEHNR and CDR2 FQNEAQ come from the germline V gene (reference sequence). The CDR3 is made up of 15 amino acids. The CDR3 bases are TGTGCCAGCAGCTTAGGAGGGGGGTCGGACACTGAAGCTTTCTTT. Translating gives CASSLGGGSDTEAFF.

The rearrangement uses TRBV25-1 and TRBJ2-5; 9 bases fit TRBD2. The ends lost 7 bases at V and 5 bases at J; junction bases unmatched: 11. The germline CDR1 and CDR2 sequences are MGHDK and SYGVNS. The CDR3 has 15 amino acids. The CDR3 coding sequence is TGTGCCAGCATAAGTAGCGGGGGCCCCCAGGAGACCCAGTACTTC. This gives the protein CASISSGGPQETQYF. Complete variable domain (other parts from reference TRBV25-1 and TRBJ2-5): EADIYQTPRYLVIGTGKKITLECSQTMGHDKMYWYQQDPGMELHLIHYSYGVNSTEKGDLSSESTVSRIRTEHFPLTLESARPSHTSQYLCASISSGGPQETQYFGPGTRLLVL.

The chain joins TRBV7-2 to TRBJ1-2, with D possibly matching TRBD1 (6 bases). Trimming shortened V by 1 base and J by 4 bases, and 16 bases separated the two germline ends. The CDR3 has 16 residues. Per germline, CDR1 SGHTA and CDR2 FQGNSA. The CDR3 spells CASSLVGGRGGYGYTF. The CDR3 DNA sequence: TGTGCCAGCAGCTTAGTTGGAGGCAGGGGAGGCTATGGCTACACCTTC.

This chain links TRBV6-5 with TRBJ1-1; 8 positions agree with TRBD1. The CDR3 spans 11 residues. Trimming removed 6 bases from V and 8 bases from J; junction bases left unmatched: 2. Germline assignment: CDR1 MNHEY and CDR2 SVGAGI. The CDR3, as DNA: TGTGCCAGCAGGCGGACAGGGGAAGCTTTCTTT. The encoded protein is CASRRTGEAFF.

This chain links TRBV7-5 with TRBJ1-1; the listed D gene, TRBD1, was not tested against the DNA. TRBV7-5 is listed as a pseudogene. The CDR3 runs 12 residues. Written as DNA, the CDR3 is TGTGTCACGGGACACCTAAACACTGAAGCTTTCTTT. Translation gives CVTGHLNTEAFF.

The chain is built from TRBV2 and TRBJ2-3, with 7 bases lining up with TRBD1. The CDR3 runs to 16 residues. Per the germline V gene, CDR1 is SNHLY and CDR2 is FYNNEI. V shed 3 bases and J 0 bases; nucleotides not matched to a gene: 6. CDR3 sequence reads: CASSDLDRTSTDTQYF. In DNA, the CDR3 is TGTGCCAGCAGTGACTTGGACAGGACTAGCACAGATACGCAGTATTTT.